The source of this T cell receptor beta chain is a study of blood T cell repertoires in COVID-19 (dated by TCRdb to about 2020). For context, the study as a whole: Samples from collaborators originated in the United States, Italy and Spain and spanned both the acute and convalescent phases of COVID-19. Deeply sampled blood TCRbeta repertoires from subjects exposed to, actively infected with, or recovered from COVID-19 were included in the dataset. Where available, HLA class I and class II types were obtained from metadata supplied by the sample provider rather than from assay-based typing. The material from the prospective study consisted of cDNA or gDNA derived from T cells, B-cell-depleted T cells, or PBMCs. Samples were obtained from the ongoing ImmuneRACE study (first 160 participants) and from 1,254 subjects provided by 6 global collaborators. A freely available public database, intended as a resource for researchers studying the immune response to SARS-CoV-2, is where the repertoires were released. The sample metadata nearly always contained a de-identified subject ID, COVID-19 status, age in years and sex. What the work shows at the level of the full study, not this receptor alone: The quantity of clinical and demographic metadata differed by source and by participant and was supplied without curation.

Each collaborating institution followed its own protocols to collect whole blood in K2EDTA tubes. For TCRbeta analysis, collaborators shipped samples as frozen whole blood, isolated PBMCs, or DNA extracted from either of those sample types. The sample holds one count of this clone. Its antigen target is currently unknown. Per-base qualities were not stored, and no clone one base away is much larger. From its cysteine to its phenylalanine, the CDR3 spans 15 amino acids. The sequence is cut down to CDR3 DNA, 45 bases in frame from base 1. Relative to germline, V is missing 1 base and J is missing 7 bases, with 8 bases of the junction outside any gene match. The germline V gene (reference sequence) provides CDR1 SSHAT and CDR2 FNYEAQ. The immunoSEQ Assay, a bias-controlled multiplex PCR, was used to amplify TCRbeta CDR3 regions from genomic DNA. As for how the authors treated the data: The number of nucleated cells in each sample was estimated from the amplification of reference gene primers within the assay. To quantify the absolute abundance of each unique TCRbeta CDR3 rearrangement, sequence reads were collapsed and filtered. For each sample, productive Simpson clonality was calculated as the square root of Simpson's diversity index over productive rearrangements. The table was pulled from immuneACCESS by TCRdb, which kept in-frame rearrangements only. Such tables lose some clones; where checked, under half of the loss comes from unresolved V genes, and the rest has no known cause. Clonal size and the V and J genes are those of that table, whereas D and trimming came from the DNA. The sample data list 100,000 or so clones, and 80% to 95% of these were observed just once. Approximately 2% of the sample lies in the top ten.

The rearranged chain carries TRBV7-7 and TRBJ2-7; the central 9 bases match TRBD1. Sequenced: peripheral blood. This sequence originates from a man aged 45 to 65 with active COVID-19. The CDR3 in this case is CASSLVPGQGQEQYF. The DNA is TGTGCCAGCAGCTTAGTGCCGGGACAGGGTCAGGAGCAGTACTTC.